The T cell receptor beta chain described here comes from a study of shared clonotypes between healthy human individuals. Method: immunoSEQ multiplex PCR; TCRdb's copy keeps in-frame clones and lacks some. The sample includes some 530,000 clones, 78% of them seen just once. All of the donors resided in Nashville, Tennessee, and each was a Caucasian adult. Germline CDR1 is SGHVS and CDR2 is FNYEAQ. This CDR3 is 16 amino acids long. V trimming: 0 bases; J trimming: 2 bases; junction bases outside the gene matches: 2. The V gene is TRBV7-6, the J gene TRBJ2-1, with 9 bases identical to TRBD2. Sequencing was performed on PBMCs. This sequence was found in a middle-aged woman in good health. Some clones in this sample may be carry-over from other donors' samples. The DNA of the CDR3 is TGTGCCAGCAGCTTAGCGGTAGCGGGGGCCTACAATGAGCAGTTCTTC. It translates to CASSLAVAGAYNEQFF. The whole variable domain, filled in from reference TRBV7-6 and TRBJ2-1, reads GAGVSQSPRYKVTKRGQDVALRCDPISGHVSLYWYRQALGQGPEFLTYFNYEAQQDKSGLPNDRFSAERPEGSISTLTIQRTEQRDSAMYRCASSLAVAGAYNEQFFGPGTRLTVL.